This T cell receptor (beta chain) emerged from a study of PD-L1 blockade in urothelial cancer. Study results and caveats: Each patient had one FFPE tumor sample, not collected immediately before treatment.

Amplified housekeeping genes were used to measure how much FFPE tumor DNA there was. Profiling relied on immunoSEQ multiplex PCR, and the TCRdb table lists in-frame clones only, not all of them. The sample contains 35,000 or so clones, approximately 40% of which appear only once. In germline, CDR1 is SGHRS, CDR2 YFSETQ. V shed 2 bases and J shed 0 bases, with 6 bases lying between them. This CDR3 has 15 residues. Concerning this clone itself: Its cognate antigen is unknown.

The sequence was obtained from a man in his sixties with urothelial cancer. The V call is TRBV5-1, the J call TRBJ1-6; no reliable D call. The material sequenced was tumor tissue, taken before atezolizumab (anti-PD-L1) treatment. The CDR3 here is CASSFESSYNSPLHF. The CDR3 DNA follows: TGCGCCAGCAGCTTCGAGAGCTCCTATAATTCACCCCTCCACTTT.